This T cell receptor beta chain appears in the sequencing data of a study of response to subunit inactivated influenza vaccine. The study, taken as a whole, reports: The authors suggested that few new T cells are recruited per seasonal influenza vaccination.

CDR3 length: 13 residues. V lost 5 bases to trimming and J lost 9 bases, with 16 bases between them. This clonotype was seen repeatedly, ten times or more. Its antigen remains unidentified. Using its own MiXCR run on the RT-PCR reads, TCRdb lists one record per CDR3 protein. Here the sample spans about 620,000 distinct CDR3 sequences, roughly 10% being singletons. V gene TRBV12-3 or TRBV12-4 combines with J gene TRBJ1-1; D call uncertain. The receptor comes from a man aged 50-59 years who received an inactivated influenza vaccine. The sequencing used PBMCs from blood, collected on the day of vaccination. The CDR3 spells CASSADWASQAFF. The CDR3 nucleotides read TGTGCCAGCAGTGCGGACTGGGCTAGTCAAGCTTTCTTT.